This T cell receptor (beta chain) was identified during a study of blood T cell repertoires in COVID-19. Whole-study context: Acute-phase and convalescent COVID-19 samples originated in the United States, Italy and Spain. Sources were T cells, B-cell-depleted T cells, or PBMCs; the material itself was cDNA or gDNA.

Here immunoSEQ multiplex PCR was the method, and the copy in TCRdb shows in-frame clones only, minus some. Found here are 95,000 to 150,000 clones, roughly 82% of them singletons; the top ten hold around 10%. V was clipped by 4 bases and J by 3 bases; unmatched bases: 7. The CDR3 is 15 residues long. CDR1 is MNHNY, CDR2 SVGAGI, per germline (reference sequence). The source is a human donor in a cohort sampled during active COVID-19. Specimen: peripheral blood. This chain uses TRBV6-6 with TRBJ2-7; TRBD1 matches 9 bases. The CDR3 loop is CASSSPGQGYYEQYF. In DNA form, the CDR3 reads TGTGCCAGCAGTTCCCCGGGACAGGGCTACTACGAGCAGTACTTC.